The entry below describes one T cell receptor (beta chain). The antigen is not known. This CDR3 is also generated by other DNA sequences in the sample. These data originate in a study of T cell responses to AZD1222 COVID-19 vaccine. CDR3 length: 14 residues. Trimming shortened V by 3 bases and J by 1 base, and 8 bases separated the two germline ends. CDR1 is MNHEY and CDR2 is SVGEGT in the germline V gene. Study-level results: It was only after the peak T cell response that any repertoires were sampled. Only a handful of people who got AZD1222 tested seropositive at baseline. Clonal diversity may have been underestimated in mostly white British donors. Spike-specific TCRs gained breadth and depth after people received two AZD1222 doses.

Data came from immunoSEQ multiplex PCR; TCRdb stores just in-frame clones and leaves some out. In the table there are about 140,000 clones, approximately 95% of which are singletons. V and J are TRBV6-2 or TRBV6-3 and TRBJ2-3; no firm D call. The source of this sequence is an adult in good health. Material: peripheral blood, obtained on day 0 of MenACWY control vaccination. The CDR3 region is CASSYVQGTDTQYF. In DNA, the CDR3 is TGTGCCAGCAGTTATGTGCAGGGCACAGATACGCAGTATTTT.